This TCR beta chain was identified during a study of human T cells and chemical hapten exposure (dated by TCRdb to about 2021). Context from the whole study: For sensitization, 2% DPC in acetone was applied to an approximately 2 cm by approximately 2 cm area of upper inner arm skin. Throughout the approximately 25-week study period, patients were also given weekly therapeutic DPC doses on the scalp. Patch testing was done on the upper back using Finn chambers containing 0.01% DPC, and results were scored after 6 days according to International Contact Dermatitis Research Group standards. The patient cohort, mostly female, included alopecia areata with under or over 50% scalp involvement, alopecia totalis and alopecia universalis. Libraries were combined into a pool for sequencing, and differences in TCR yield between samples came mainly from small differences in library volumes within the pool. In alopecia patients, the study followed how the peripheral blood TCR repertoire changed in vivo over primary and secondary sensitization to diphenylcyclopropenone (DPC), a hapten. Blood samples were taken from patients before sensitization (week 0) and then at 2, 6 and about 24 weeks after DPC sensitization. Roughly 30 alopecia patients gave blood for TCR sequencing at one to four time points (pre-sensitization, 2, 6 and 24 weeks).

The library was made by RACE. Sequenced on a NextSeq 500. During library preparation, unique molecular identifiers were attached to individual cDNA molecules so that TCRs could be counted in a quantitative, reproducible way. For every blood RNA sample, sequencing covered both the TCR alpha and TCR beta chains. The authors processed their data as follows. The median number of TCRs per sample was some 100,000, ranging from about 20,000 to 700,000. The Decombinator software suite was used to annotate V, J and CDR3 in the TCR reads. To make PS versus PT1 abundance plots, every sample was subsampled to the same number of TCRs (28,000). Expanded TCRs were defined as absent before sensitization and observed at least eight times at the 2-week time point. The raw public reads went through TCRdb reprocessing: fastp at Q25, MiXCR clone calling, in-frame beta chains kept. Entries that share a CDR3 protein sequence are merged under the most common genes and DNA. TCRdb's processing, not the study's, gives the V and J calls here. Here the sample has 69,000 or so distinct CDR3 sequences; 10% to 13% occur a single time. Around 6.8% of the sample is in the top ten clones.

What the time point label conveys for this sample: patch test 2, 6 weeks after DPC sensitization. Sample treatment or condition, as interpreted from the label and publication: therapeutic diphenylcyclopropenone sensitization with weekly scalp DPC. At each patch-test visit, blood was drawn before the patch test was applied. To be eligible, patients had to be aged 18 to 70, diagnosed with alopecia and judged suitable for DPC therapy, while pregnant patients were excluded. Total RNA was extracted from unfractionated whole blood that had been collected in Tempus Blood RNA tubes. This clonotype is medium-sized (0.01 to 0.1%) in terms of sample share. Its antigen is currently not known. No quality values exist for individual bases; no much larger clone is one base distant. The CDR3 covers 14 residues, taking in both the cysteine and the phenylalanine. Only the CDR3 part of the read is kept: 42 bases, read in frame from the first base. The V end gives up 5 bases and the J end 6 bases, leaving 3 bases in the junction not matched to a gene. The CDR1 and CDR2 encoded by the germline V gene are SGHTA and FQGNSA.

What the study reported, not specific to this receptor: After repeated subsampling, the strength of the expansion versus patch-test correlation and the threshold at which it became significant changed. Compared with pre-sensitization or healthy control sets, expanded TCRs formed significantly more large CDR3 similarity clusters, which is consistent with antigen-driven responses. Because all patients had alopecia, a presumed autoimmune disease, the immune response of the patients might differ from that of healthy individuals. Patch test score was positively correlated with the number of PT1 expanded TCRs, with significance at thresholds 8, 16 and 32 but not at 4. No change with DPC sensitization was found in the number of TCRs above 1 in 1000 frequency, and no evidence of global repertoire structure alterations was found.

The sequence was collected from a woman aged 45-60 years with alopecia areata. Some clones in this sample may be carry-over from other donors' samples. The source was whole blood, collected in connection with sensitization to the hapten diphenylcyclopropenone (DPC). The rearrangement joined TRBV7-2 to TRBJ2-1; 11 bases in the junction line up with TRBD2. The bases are TGTGCCAGCAGCAGGACTAGCGGGCCCAATGAGCAGTTCTTC. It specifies CASSRTSGPNEQFF. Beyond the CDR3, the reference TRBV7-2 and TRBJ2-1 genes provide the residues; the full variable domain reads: GAGVSQSPSNKVTEKGKDVELRCDPISGHTALYWYRQSLGQGLEFLIYFQGNSAPDKSGLPSDRFSAERTGGSVSTLTIQRTQQEDSAVYLCASSRTSGPNEQFFGPGTRLTVL.